The 21 T cell receptor beta chains listed next were all sequenced from one sample in a study of blood T cell repertoires in COVID-19 (dated by TCRdb to 2020 to 2021). The library was obtained by the immunoSEQ multiplex PCR assay. Sourced from immuneACCESS, this table was stored by TCRdb with only in-frame sequences that have V and J called. A share of the clones is absent; for the studies checked, an unresolved V gene accounts for under half, and the remainder has no known explanation. This sample gives 25,000 to 30,000 clones in total; roughly nine tenths of them show up just once. The top ten constitute 4% to 5.5% of the sample. The specimen was peripheral blood. The receptors were gathered from a man between 65 and 80 years old with active COVID-19.

This chain joins TRBV9 and TRBJ2-5; the D is unclear. Germline V gene data show CDR1 as SGDLS and CDR2 as YYNGEE. The CDR3 consists of 14 residues. V dropped 0 bases and J dropped 7 bases, with 13 bases sitting between them. CDR3 nucleotides: TGTGCCAGCAGCGTAGACGGGTCTCCCGGGACCCAGTACTTC. It codes for CASSVDGSPGTQYF.

The rearrangement links TRBV4-1 to TRBJ2-7; no firm D call. CDR3 length equals 12 residues. The V gene lost 1 base and the J gene lost 3 bases, with 4 bases spanning the gap. Germline loops: CDR1 MGHRA, CDR2 YSYEKL. CDR3 loop: CASSQGNYEQYF. CDR3 coding DNA: TGCGCCAGCAGCCAAGGTAACTACGAGCAGTACTTC.

This chain links TRBV9 with TRBJ1-5; 7 bases map to TRBD1. The CDR3 spans 14 residues. V was pared by 4 bases and J by 5 bases, with 6 bases of the junction left unmatched. CDR1 is SGDLS, CDR2 YYNGEE, per germline. The CDR3 protein is CASSTGTVHQPQHF. The CDR3 region has the DNA TGTGCCAGCAGCACGGGGACAGTCCATCAGCCCCAGCATTTT.

The gene calls are TRBV2 and TRBJ2-3; D is undetermined. This CDR3 comprises 12 residues. The V gene lost 6 bases and the J gene lost 4 bases, with 8 bases spanning the gap. Germline CDR1 SNHLY, CDR2 FYNNEI. Written as DNA, the CDR3 is TGTGCCAGCAGAGCCGGGTCAGATACGCAGTATTTT. Encoded protein: CASRAGSDTQYF.

The chain joins TRBV7-9 to TRBJ2-1, with 13 bases that match TRBD2. CDR1 is SEHNR and CDR2 is FQNEAQ in the germline V gene (reference sequence). CDR3 length: 15 amino acids. Trimming removed 4 bases from V and 3 bases from J; junction bases left unmatched: 0. The CDR3 DNA reads as TGTGCCAGCAGCTGGACTAGCGGGGGCTACAATGAGCAGTTCTTC. This translates into CASSWTSGGYNEQFF.

Concerning this clone: The identical CDR3 is also encoded by other nucleotide sequences in the sample. The chain links TRBV15 to TRBJ2-2, with TRBD1 as a possible D gene (6 bases). Trimming took 4 bases from V and 1 from J, leaving 13 bases between them. Germline V gene lookup returns CDR1 LNHNV and CDR2 YYDKDF (reference sequence). This CDR3 contains 16 residues. The CDR3 spells CATSTRGAGNTGELFF. The CDR3 nucleotides read TGTGCCACCAGCACCAGGGGTGCGGGGAACACCGGGGAGCTGTTTTTT.

This chain links TRBV3-1 (or the pseudogene TRBV3-2) with TRBJ1-1; D not resolved. CDR1 and CDR2 (germline): LGHDT, YNNKEL (reference sequence). The V end was cut by 5 bases, the J end by 10 bases, with 17 bases between. The CDR3 length is 13 residues. CDR3 DNA sequence: TGTGCCAGCAGCGACGCGAACCTAGGCAGAGCTTTCTTT. It translates to CASSDANLGRAFF.

The J gene is TRBJ2-3, the V gene TRBV5-1; 7 nucleotides align to TRBD1. V trimming: 3 bases; J trimming: 5 bases; junction bases outside the gene matches: 12. The CDR3 runs 16 residues. Germline CDR1 SGHRS, CDR2 YFSETQ. The CDR3 spells CASSSSGQPVEDTQYF. The CDR3 nucleotides are TGCGCCAGCAGCTCCTCGGGACAGCCGGTGGAAGATACGCAGTATTTT.

CDR3 DNA: TGTGCCAGCAGTGTCAGGGGGCGGGGGTCACCCCTCCACTTT. Translated: CASSVRGRGSPLHF. The V gene is TRBV2, the J gene TRBJ1-6; 8 bases fit TRBD1. The CDR3 length is 14 residues. V dropped 4 bases and J dropped 10; count of bases not matched to a gene: 6. Looked up from germline, CDR1 is SNHLY and CDR2 is FYNNEI.

The chain is built from TRBV6-5 and TRBJ2-7; 8 bases are shared with TRBD1. This CDR3 is built from 14 residues. Losses at the gene ends were 7 bases for V and 4 bases for J; bases not matched to a gene: 9. Germline V gene sequence: CDR1 MNHEY, CDR2 SVGAGI. The DNA for the CDR3 is TGTGCCAGCACGTCCGGGACAGGTCAATACGAGCAGTACTTC. Translating gives CASTSGTGQYEQYF.

The rearrangement joins TRBV24-1 to TRBJ1-2, with D maybe TRBD1 (5 bases). The V gene's germline CDR1 is KGHDR and CDR2 SFDVKD. CDR3 length: 13 residues. V was cut by 3 bases and J by 7 bases, with 11 bases left in between. The CDR3 region has the DNA TGTGCCACCAGTGATGTCGACAGTTCTGGCTACACCTTC. It encodes CATSDVDSSGYTF.

The J gene is TRBJ1-2, the V gene TRBV2; TRBD1 is a possible D gene (6 bases). V was shortened by 5 bases and J by 0 bases, with 19 bases between the two germline ends. The CDR3 is 17 amino acids. Looked up from germline, CDR1 is SNHLY and CDR2 is FYNNEI. The CDR3 region has the DNA TGTGCCAGCAGTCATCTCAGAAAGACAGGATCTAACTATGGCTACACCTTC. It is translated as CASSHLRKTGSNYGYTF.

The V gene is TRBV15, the J gene TRBJ1-2; the D gene is possibly TRBD1 (6 bases). Germline CDR1 LNHNV, CDR2 YYDKDF (reference sequence). Trimming cost V 0 bases and J 5 bases, with 13 bases left between them. CDR3 length equals 15 residues. The CDR3 sequence is CATSREQDRRYGYTF. The CDR3 nucleotides are TGTGCCACCAGCAGAGAACAGGACAGAAGATATGGCTACACCTTC.

The J gene is TRBJ2-5, the V gene TRBV7-9; TRBD1 is a possible D gene (7 bases). CDR1 is SEHNR and CDR2 is FQNEAQ in the germline V gene (reference sequence). V lost 1 base, J lost 5 bases, and 14 bases lay in between. The CDR3 is made up of 15 amino acids. The CDR3 bases are TGTGCCAGCAGCTTAGATGGTGCAGGGGGGGAGACCCAGTACTTC. Protein sequence: CASSLDGAGGETQYF.

This clone was recorded only once. This chain joins TRBV5-1 and TRBJ1-5; perhaps TRBD1 as D (5 bases). Trimming removed 0 bases at V and 0 bases at J, with 10 bases between. Germline values: CDR1 SGHRS, CDR2 YFSETQ. This CDR3 has 16 amino acids. DNA of the CDR3: TGCGCCAGCAGCTTGGGAGGACACTATAGCAATCAGCCCCAGCATTTT. Protein sequence: CASSLGGHYSNQPQHF.

The genes are TRBV7-3 and TRBJ1-1, with D maybe TRBD1 (5 bases). The CDR3 runs to 13 residues. V was pared by 0 bases and J by 3 bases, with 5 bases between. Germline V gene lookup returns CDR1 SGHTA and CDR2 FQGTGA. The CDR3, as DNA: TGTGCCAGCAGCTTAACAGGGGACACTGAAGCTTTCTTT. This sequence encodes CASSLTGDTEAFF.

This rearrangement joins TRBV18 to TRBJ1-1; D is perhaps TRBD1 (6 bases). CDR1 is KGHSH, CDR2 LQKENI, per germline. This CDR3 region has 17 residues. Between the trimmed V and J ends, which lost 0 bases and 5 bases, there was a span of 19 bases. CDR3 loop: CASSPPGGGAVQTEAFF. Written as DNA, the CDR3 is TGTGCCAGCTCACCACCGGGTGGGGGCGCGGTGCAAACTGAAGCTTTCTTT.

CDR3: CAWTRQGITQPQHF. For the CDR3, the DNA is TGTGCCTGGACCCGACAGGGTATTACTCAGCCCCAGCATTTT. The J gene is TRBJ1-5, the V gene TRBV30; 7 bases agree with TRBD1. Germline lookup yields CDR1 GTSNPN and CDR2 SVGIG (reference sequence). Trimming took 4 bases from V and 6 from J; bases not matched to a gene: 9. The CDR3 runs 14 residues.

The CDR3 DNA follows: TGTGCCAGCAGTCGGGACAGCTTCTCCTACAATGAGCAGTTCTTC. It yields the protein CASSRDSFSYNEQFF. J is TRBJ2-1 and V is TRBV27; TRBD1 matches at 7 bases. V trimming: 5 bases; J trimming: 0 bases; junction bases outside the gene matches: 4. The CDR3 has 15 amino acids. The germline gives CDR1 MNHEY, CDR2 SMNVEV (reference sequence).

The gene calls are TRBV19 and TRBJ1-6; 7 bases map to TRBD1. This CDR3 is 16 amino acids long. Germline lookup yields CDR1 LNHDA and CDR2 SQIVND (reference sequence). The V segment lost 7 bases and the J segment 6 bases; nucleotides outside the gene matches: 12. The CDR3 spells CASTMGAGGGNSPLHF. CDR3 nucleotides: TGTGCCAGTACTATGGGGGCAGGGGGTGGTAATTCACCCCTCCACTTT.

The V call is TRBV2, the J call TRBJ1-6, with D maybe TRBD1 (5 bases). In germline, CDR1 is SNHLY, CDR2 FYNNEI. Trimming took 9 bases from V and 6 from J, leaving 9 bases between them. CDR3 length: 12 residues. CDR3 loop: CASRDSNSPLHF. CDR3 in DNA: TGTGCCAGTCGGGACTCTAATTCACCCCTCCACTTT.